These 18 T cell receptor beta chains came from one sample sequenced in a study of cytomegalovirus exposure and HLA in healthy donors. Sequencing used immunoSEQ multiplex PCR; TCRdb keeps in-frame clones, though not all of them. The sample holds over 200,000 clones; around 88% are singletons and the top ten take about 3%. The sequencing sample was made of PBMCs. Source of these receptors: a woman between 18 and 29 years old in good health and CMV-seronegative.

J is TRBJ2-7 and V is TRBV28, with D perhaps TRBD2 (5 bases). This CDR3 is 13 amino acids long. CDR1 is MDHEN and CDR2 is SYDVKM in the germline V gene. Between the trimmed V and J ends, which lost 2 bases and 4 bases, there was a span of 9 bases. CDR3 nucleotide sequence: TGTGCCAGCAGTTTAATTGAGGGATACGAGCAGTACTTC. It codes for CASSLIEGYEQYF.

The V call is TRBV10-3, the J call TRBJ2-7, with D unclear. The CDR3 length is 13 residues. Germline CDR1 and CDR2: ENHRY and SYGVKD. Trimming shortened V by 0 bases and J by 1 base, and 4 bases separated the two germline ends. DNA of the CDR3: TGTGCCATCAGTGAGTCGAGGTCCTACGAGCAGTACTTC. Its protein is CAISESRSYEQYF.

CDR3 bases: TGTGCCAGCAGTCAAACCGGGATGGCGTACGAGCAGTACTTC. Translated, it gives CASSQTGMAYEQYF. The gene calls are TRBV6-6 and TRBJ2-7; TRBD2 is a possible D gene (5 bases). The CDR3 totals 14 residues. Germline V gives CDR1 MNHNY, CDR2 SVGAGI (reference sequence). V was cut by 5 bases and J by 4 bases, with 15 bases left in between.

The gene calls are TRBV6-4 and TRBJ2-3; perhaps TRBD1 as D (6 bases). The V end was cut by 2 bases, the J end by 4 bases, with 10 bases between. CDR3 length: 14 residues. Germline values: CDR1 MRHNA, CDR2 SNTAGT. CDR3 sequence reads: CASSDDSGADTQYF. In DNA form, the CDR3 reads TGTGCCAGCAGTGACGATTCAGGGGCAGATACGCAGTATTTT.

The V call is TRBV10-3, the J call TRBJ2-5; weak D call: TRBD1 (5 bases). Between the trimmed V and J ends, which lost 2 bases and 2 bases, there was a span of 9 bases. CDR1 and CDR2 (germline): ENHRY, SYGVKD. This CDR3 is built from 14 residues. CDR3 in amino acids: CAISETGIQETQYF. The CDR3 DNA reads as TGTGCCATCAGTGAGACAGGAATACAAGAGACCCAGTACTTC.

The chain links TRBV15 to TRBJ2-1, with TRBD1 matching 7 bases. V was pared by 8 bases and J by 10 bases, with 14 bases of the junction left unmatched. Germline CDR1 is LNHNV and CDR2 is YYDKDF (reference sequence). The CDR3 totals 14 residues. The CDR3 nucleotides are TGTGCCACCCAGAAGGAGGTGGCCAGGGGGGAGCAGTTCTTC. It translates to CATQKEVARGEQFF.

DNA of the CDR3: TGTGCCTGGAGTGATCCGAATTCTAGCGGGAGGCCTTACGAGCAGTACTTC. Translating it yields CAWSDPNSSGRPYEQYF. V usage is TRBV30 and J usage is TRBJ2-7; TRBD2 matches at 11 bases. Germline V gives CDR1 GTSNPN, CDR2 SVGIG (reference sequence). With V trimmed by 1 base and J by 4 bases, 12 bases remained unmatched. This CDR3 has 17 residues.

The V gene is TRBV2, the J gene TRBJ1-4; D gene unclear. V was cut by 7 bases and J by 7 bases, with 13 bases left in between. Germline CDR1 is SNHLY and CDR2 is FYNNEI. This CDR3 contains 13 residues. CDR3 DNA sequence: TGTGCCAGCACCACGGTGGTCGGTGAAAAACTGTTTTTT. Amino acid sequence: CASTTVVGEKLFF. Filled out from reference TRBV2 and TRBJ1-4, the complete variable domain reads EPEVTQTPSHQVTQMGQEVILRCVPISNHLYFYWYRQILGQKVEFLVSFYNNEISEKSEIFDDQFSVERPDGSNFTLKIRSTKLEDSAMYFCASTTVVGEKLFFGSGTQLSVL.

The rearrangement joins TRBV10-3 to TRBJ2-7; D gene uncertain. CDR3 size: 14 residues. Trimming left V 7 bases short and J 3 bases short, with 16 bases between. Per the germline V gene, CDR1 is ENHRY and CDR2 is SYGVKD. The CDR3 loop reads CAITSLTENYEQYF. CDR3 nucleotides: TGTGCCATCACCTCCCTTACTGAAAACTACGAGCAGTACTTC.

This clone was observed once. V gene TRBV14 combines with J gene TRBJ2-3, with D tentatively TRBD2 (5 bases). The CDR3 sequence is 17 residues long. V was cut by 4 bases and J by 3 bases, with 20 bases left in between. The germline V gene has CDR1 SGHDN and CDR2 FVKESK. The CDR3 is CASSPGWNNDVTDTQYF. In DNA form, the CDR3 reads TGTGCCAGCAGCCCGGGATGGAACAATGATGTAACAGATACGCAGTATTTT.

The V call is TRBV5-1, the J call TRBJ1-2; D gene ambiguous. Trimming removed 0 bases at V and 4 bases at J, with 7 bases between. This CDR3 comprises 13 residues. CDR1 SGHRS and CDR2 YFSETQ come from the germline V gene. The CDR3 reads CASSLAAGYGYTF. CDR3 bases: TGCGCCAGCAGCTTGGCGGCAGGCTATGGCTACACCTTC.

The gene calls are TRBV5-1 and TRBJ2-1; TRBD1 matches 7 bases. Looked up from germline, CDR1 is SGHRS and CDR2 is YFSETQ. The CDR3 has 13 residues. V trimming: 4 bases; J trimming: 7 bases; junction bases outside the gene matches: 5. In nucleotides, the CDR3 is TGCGCCAGCAGCGTAGGACAGGTTAATGAGCAGTTCTTC. It yields the protein CASSVGQVNEQFF. The variable domain in full, completed from reference TRBV5-1 and TRBJ2-1, reads KAGVTQTPRYLIKTRGQQVTLSCSPISGHRSVSWYQQTPGQGLQFLFEYFSETQRNKGNFPGRFSGRQFSNSRSEMNVSTLELGDSALYLCASSVGQVNEQFFGPGTRLTVL.

CDR3 protein: CASSQGQDRYNEQFF. The CDR3 coding sequence is TGCGCCAGCAGCCAAGGACAGGACCGTTACAATGAGCAGTTCTTC. The chain combines TRBV4-1 with TRBJ2-1, with D possibly matching TRBD1 (6 bases). The germline gives CDR1 MGHRA, CDR2 YSYEKL. The V and J ends lost 1 base and 4 bases respectively, with 11 bases between them. CDR3 length: 15 amino acids.

V usage is TRBV5-1 and J usage is TRBJ2-7; possible D gene TRBD1, 5 bases. Trimming removed 0 bases from V and 9 bases from J, with 19 bases in between. The CDR3 covers 15 residues. The germline gives CDR1 SGHRS, CDR2 YFSETQ. CDR3 sequence reads: CASSLDTGLSEGQYF. CDR3 coding DNA: TGCGCCAGCAGCTTGGACACAGGTCTTTCTGAAGGGCAGTACTTC. Full variable domain (missing parts from reference TRBV5-1 and TRBJ2-7): KAGVTQTPRYLIKTRGQQVTLSCSPISGHRSVSWYQQTPGQGLQFLFEYFSETQRNKGNFPGRFSGRQFSNSRSEMNVSTLELGDSALYLCASSLDTGLSEGQYFGPGTRLTVT.

This clone was seen only once. J is TRBJ2-2 and V is TRBV6-1, with 7 bases fitting TRBD2. V lost 11 bases, J lost 5 bases, and 14 bases stayed unmatched. Germline loops: CDR1 MNHNS, CDR2 SASEGT. The CDR3 contains 15 residues. The CDR3 loop reads CASRGGSLVTGELFF. CDR3 coding DNA: TGTGCCTCTCGGGGAGGGAGCTTGGTGACCGGGGAGCTGTTTTTT.

The chain has TRBV29-1 and TRBJ2-7; TRBD1 agrees at 9 bases. The CDR3 runs to 13 residues. CDR1 is SQVTM, CDR2 ANQGSEA, per germline. Trimming took 7 bases from V and 5 from J; bases not matched to a gene: 9. The CDR3 protein is CSAETGGGNEQYF. In DNA, the CDR3 is TGCAGCGCCGAGACAGGGGGGGGGAACGAGCAGTACTTC.

V and J are TRBV27 and TRBJ2-5; D remains ambiguous. Trimming pared 2 bases from V and 0 bases from J, leaving 10 bases between. Germline CDR1 MNHEY, CDR2 SMNVEV (reference sequence). CDR3 length equals 15 residues. CDR3 protein: CASSLPSEYQETQYF. The CDR3 DNA reads as TGTGCCAGCAGTTTACCTTCAGAATACCAAGAGACCCAGTACTTC.

J is TRBJ2-7 and V is TRBV2; D not certain. Looked up from germline, CDR1 is SNHLY and CDR2 is FYNNEI. V was cut by 4 bases and J by 2 bases, with 9 bases left in between. The CDR3 is made up of 13 amino acids. The CDR3, as DNA: TGTGCCAGCAGTGGCCAGGCGACCTACGAGCAGTACTTC. It specifies CASSGQATYEQYF. The whole variable domain, filled in from reference TRBV2 and TRBJ2-7, reads EPEVTQTPSHQVTQMGQEVILRCVPISNHLYFYWYRQILGQKVEFLVSFYNNEISEKSEIFDDQFSVERPDGSNFTLKIRSTKLEDSAMYFCASSGQATYEQYFGPGTRLTVT.